The entry that follows covers one TCR beta chain sequence. Other DNA sequences in this sample translate to the same CDR3. These data originate in a study of blood T cell repertoires in COVID-19. About the study: Samples of COVID-19 (acute and convalescent) were obtained from the United States, Italy and Spain.

Germline lookup yields CDR1 LNHDA and CDR2 SQIVND (reference sequence). The V and J ends lost 4 bases and 1 base respectively, with 7 bases between them. The CDR3 contains 13 residues. TCRdb keeps only in-frame clones here, not all; method: immunoSEQ multiplex PCR. The sample yields about 400,000 clones, 70% to 90% seen once. Material: PBMCs or T cells enriched from blood (not recorded which). The chain couples TRBV19 to TRBJ1-1; weak D call: TRBD1 (6 bases). This TCR came from a woman between 40 and 55 years old with acute COVID-19. The CDR3 nucleotides read TGTGCCAGTAGTACGACAGGGAACACTGAAGCTTTCTTT. Protein sequence: CASSTTGNTEAFF.